This is a list of T cell receptor beta chains from one sample in a study of T-cell memory formation after mild COVID-19. TCRdb fed the 5' RACE reads into MiXCR, producing one record per CDR3 protein. The sample holds hundreds of thousands of distinct CDR3 sequences; 20% are singletons and the top ten take approximately 12%. The specimen sequenced was PBMCs or a T cell subset sorted from them (not recorded which). Receptors originate from an adult woman who had mild COVID-19 (a few samples of this study predate the infection). Cell type and time point are not known. Both conserved end residues are part of each CDR3. A D gene is named only where the DNA matches it firmly. The size entry is marked missing in some rows and otherwise reads once, few, many or a size class.

v_call: TRBV24-1; j_call: TRBJ1-1; clone_size: few; d_call: TRBD1; cdr3_aa: CATSDSQGARTEAFF; cdr3_nt: TGTGCCACCAGTGATTCACAGGGGGCCCGCACTGAAGCTTTCTTT
v_call: TRBV29-1; j_call: TRBJ1-1; clone_size: .; d_call: .; cdr3_aa: CSVMADYTEAFF; cdr3_nt: TGCAGCGTTATGGCAGACTACACTGAAGCTTTCTTT
v_call: TRBV6-5; j_call: TRBJ1-6; clone_size: .; d_call: .; cdr3_aa: CASSPVGGNSPLHF; cdr3_nt: TGTGCCAGCAGCCCCGTGGGGGGAAATTCACCCCTCCACTTT
v_call: TRBV12-3/TRBV12-4; j_call: TRBJ2-7; clone_size: few; d_call: .; cdr3_aa: CASSPPGLTYEQYF; cdr3_nt: TGTGCCAGCAGTCCTCCGGGACTTACCTACGAGCAGTACTTC
v_call: TRBV6-5; j_call: TRBJ2-7; clone_size: .; d_call: TRBD1; cdr3_aa: CATKRGDRPYYEQYF; cdr3_nt: TGTGCCACCAAAAGAGGGGACAGGCCCTACTACGAGCAGTACTTC
v_call: TRBV29-1; j_call: TRBJ2-1; clone_size: .; d_call: TRBD2; cdr3_aa: CSVVKTSGTTYNEQFF; cdr3_nt: TGCAGCGTTGTCAAGACTAGCGGTACAACCTACAATGAGCAGTTCTTC
v_call: TRBV9; j_call: TRBJ2-1; clone_size: few; d_call: .; cdr3_aa: CASSVEPGLRSYNEQFF; cdr3_nt: TGTGCCAGCAGCGTAGAGCCTGGATTGAGGTCCTACAATGAGCAGTTCTTC
v_call: TRBV28; j_call: TRBJ2-1; clone_size: few; d_call: .; cdr3_aa: CASSFLTFEQFF; cdr3_nt: TGTGCCAGCAGTTTCTTAACGTTCGAGCAGTTCTTC
v_call: TRBV29-1; j_call: TRBJ2-5; clone_size: .; d_call: TRBD1; cdr3_aa: CSVEGFWDSLQETQYF; cdr3_nt: TGCAGCGTTGAAGGCTTCTGGGACAGCCTCCAAGAGACCCAGTACTTC
v_call: TRBV9; j_call: TRBJ2-1; clone_size: .; d_call: TRBD2; cdr3_aa: CASSPPRGGHNEQFF; cdr3_nt: TGTGCCAGCAGCCCCCCTCGCGGGGGTCACAATGAGCAGTTCTTC
v_call: TRBV7-8; j_call: TRBJ1-1; clone_size: .; d_call: .; cdr3_aa: CASSLRDTTEAFF; cdr3_nt: TGTGCCAGCAGCTTGAGGGACACAACCGAAGCTTTCTTT
v_call: TRBV28; j_call: TRBJ2-5; clone_size: few; d_call: TRBD2; cdr3_aa: CASSFVSGVQETQYF; cdr3_nt: TGTGCCAGCAGTTTTGTTAGCGGGGTCCAAGAGACCCAGTACTTC
v_call: TRBV7-9; j_call: TRBJ1-6; clone_size: few; d_call: .; cdr3_aa: CASSLGGRSYNSPLHF; cdr3_nt: TGTGCCAGCAGCTTAGGGGGGCGCTCCTATAATTCACCCCTCCACTTT
v_call: TRBV5-5; j_call: TRBJ1-2; clone_size: .; d_call: TRBD1; cdr3_aa: CASSLEAGRGRPYGYTF; cdr3_nt: TGTGCCAGCAGCTTGGAGGCGGGCAGGGGGCGGCCCTATGGCTACACCTTC
v_call: TRBV25-1; j_call: TRBJ2-6; clone_size: few; d_call: TRBD2; cdr3_aa: CASSLAGGPGANVLTF; cdr3_nt: TGTGCCAGCAGTCTAGCGGGGGGACCTGGGGCCAACGTCCTGACTTTC
v_call: TRBV20-1; j_call: TRBJ2-1; clone_size: .; d_call: TRBD1; cdr3_aa: CSAKEGQGRDEQFF; cdr3_nt: TGCAGTGCTAAAGAGGGACAGGGGAGGGATGAGCAGTTCTTC
v_call: TRBV2; j_call: TRBJ1-4; clone_size: .; d_call: TRBD1; cdr3_aa: CASSPDRITNEKLFF; cdr3_nt: TGTGCCAGCAGCCCGGACAGGATCACTAATGAAAAACTGTTTTTT
v_call: TRBV7-9; j_call: TRBJ2-1; clone_size: .; d_call: TRBD2; cdr3_aa: CASSLRGGFEQFF; cdr3_nt: TGTGCCAGCAGCTTAAGGGGAGGGTTTGAGCAGTTCTTC
v_call: TRBV6-2/TRBV6-3; j_call: TRBJ2-1; clone_size: few; d_call: TRBD2; cdr3_aa: CASRKLAGVGDEQFF; cdr3_nt: TGTGCCAGCAGGAAACTAGCGGGAGTAGGAGATGAGCAGTTCTTC
v_call: TRBV6-5; j_call: TRBJ1-2; clone_size: .; d_call: .; cdr3_aa: CASRGLGYGYTF; cdr3_nt: TGTGCCAGCCGAGGTTTAGGCTATGGCTACACCTTC
v_call: TRBV9; j_call: TRBJ2-1; clone_size: few; d_call: TRBD2; cdr3_aa: CASSARGLADNEQFF; cdr3_nt: TGTGCCAGCAGCGCCAGGGGACTAGCGGACAATGAGCAGTTCTTC
v_call: TRBV7-2; j_call: TRBJ2-1; clone_size: .; d_call: .; cdr3_aa: CASSPRADFYNEQFF; cdr3_nt: TGTGCCAGCAGCCCCCGGGCAGACTTTTACAATGAGCAGTTCTTC
v_call: TRBV7-9; j_call: TRBJ1-2; clone_size: few; d_call: TRBD1; cdr3_aa: CASSPGQGDNYGYTF; cdr3_nt: TGTGCCAGCAGCCCCGGACAGGGTGATAACTATGGCTACACCTTC
v_call: TRBV10-3; j_call: TRBJ2-1; clone_size: many; d_call: TRBD2; cdr3_aa: CAISEPAGVYNEQFF; cdr3_nt: TGTGCCATCAGTGAGCCAGCGGGAGTCTACAATGAGCAGTTCTTC
v_call: TRBV30; j_call: TRBJ1-6; clone_size: many; d_call: TRBD1; cdr3_aa: CAWKKGTGPNSPLHF; cdr3_nt: TGTGCCTGGAAGAAAGGGACAGGTCCCAATTCACCCCTCCACTTT
v_call: TRBV10-3; j_call: TRBJ2-3; clone_size: .; d_call: .; cdr3_aa: CAISDHRSREADTQYF; cdr3_nt: TGTGCCATCAGTGATCACCGCTCCAGGGAGGCAGATACGCAGTATTTT
v_call: TRBV30; j_call: TRBJ2-3; clone_size: .; d_call: TRBD1; cdr3_aa: CAWSVRETGLTDTQYF; cdr3_nt: TGTGCCTGGAGTGTACGAGAGACAGGGTTGACAGATACGCAGTATTTT
v_call: TRBV5-1; j_call: TRBJ1-2; clone_size: few; d_call: .; cdr3_aa: CASSLGVDTWNYGYTF; cdr3_nt: TGCGCCAGCAGCTTGGGGGTGGACACCTGGAACTATGGCTACACCTTC